What follows are 29 T cell receptor beta chains derived from one specimen sequenced in a study of blood T cells in healthy people across ages. The use of a sample-barcoded 5' primer and a J-beta primer mix characterized a second PCR of about 7 to 12 cycles. TCRdb redid the calling of the 5' RACE reads with MiXCR, one entry per CDR3 protein. The sample has about 640,000 distinct CDR3 sequences, approximately 30% seen once; the top ten hold roughly 14%. What was sequenced was blood. These receptor sequences come from a woman older than 75 in good health.

The rearrangement links TRBV7-9 to TRBJ1-5, with a weak D call TRBD1 (6 bases). Trimming cost V 3 bases and J 6 bases, with 18 bases left between them. This CDR3 has 16 residues. Per germline, CDR1 SEHNR and CDR2 FQNEAQ (reference sequence). The CDR3 bases are TGTGCCAGCAGCTTCGAAGGGGGGTCGGGTAGTCAGCCCCAGCATTTT. It codes for CASSFEGGSGSQPQHF.

The chain is built from TRBV30 and TRBJ2-6; the D gene is possibly TRBD2 (6 bases). Germline loops: CDR1 GTSNPN, CDR2 SVGIG (reference sequence). This CDR3 comprises 17 residues. Trimming shortened V by 3 bases and J by 2 bases, and 17 bases separated the two germline ends. CDR3 amino acids: CAWRRGRLGPGANVLTF. Here the CDR3 DNA reads TGTGCCTGGAGACGTGGCAGACTAGGGCCTGGGGCCAACGTCCTGACTTTC.

Notes on this clonotype: A much larger clone differs from this one at a single base, so this may be a read error. This rearrangement joins TRBV4-2 to TRBJ2-1; D uncertain. The closer fit of TRBJ2-7 to the DNA end suggests the J call may be wrong. Germline V gives CDR1 LGHNA, CDR2 YNFKEQ. This CDR3 comprises 14 residues. CDR3 nucleotide sequence: TGTGCCAGCAGCCAAGTTGGCTCCTACAATGAGCAGTACTTC. The encoded protein is CASSQVGSYNEQYF.

This clonotype was detected ten times or more. This rearrangement joins TRBV20-1 to TRBJ2-1; TRBD2 aligns across 14 bases. The ends lost 6 bases at V and 2 bases at J; junction bases unmatched: 12. CDR3 length: 18 residues. The germline V gene has CDR1 DFQATT and CDR2 SNEGSKA (reference sequence). The CDR3 DNA reads TGCAGTGCCAGTGGGGGACTAGCGGGGGCCAATACCTACAATGAGCAGTTCTTC. Protein: CSASGGLAGANTYNEQFF.

About this clonotype itself: A clone one base away is much larger, so this may be a read error. The chain carries TRBV20-1 and TRBJ2-5; 7 bases are shared with TRBD1. The V segment lost 4 bases and the J segment 5 bases; nucleotides outside the gene matches: 7. Germline V gives CDR1 DFQATT, CDR2 SNEGSKA (reference sequence). The CDR3 is made up of 13 amino acids. The DNA for the CDR3 is TGCAGTGCTATGATTGGACAGGAGGAGACCCAGTACTTC. It is translated as CSAMIGQEETQYF.

The V and J genes are TRBV2 and TRBJ1-1; possibly TRBD1 for D (6 bases). The CDR3 is made up of 13 amino acids. CDR1 is SNHLY, CDR2 FYNNEI, per germline. Trimming removed 6 bases at V and 6 bases at J, with 14 bases between. CDR3 bases: TGTGCCAGCAGGGACCTTACAGGGCCTGAAGCTTTCTTT. It specifies CASRDLTGPEAFF.

A note on this clonotype: This may arise from a read error, as a much more abundant clone is one base away. This chain joins TRBV20-1 and TRBJ2-7, with 12 nucleotides matching TRBD2. CDR1 DFQATT and CDR2 SNEGSKA come from the germline V gene (reference sequence). The CDR3 loop spans 15 amino acids. The junction had 8 bases not matched to a gene; V was cut back by 1 base and J by 7 bases. The CDR3 here is CSARGETSGGNEQYF. The DNA for the CDR3 is TGCAGTGCTAGAGGGGAGACTAGCGGGGGCAATGAGCAGTACTTC.

This clonotype has more than one count but fewer than ten. Since a much larger clone is just one base distant, this may be a read error. The J gene is TRBJ2-7, the V gene TRBV12-3 or TRBV12-4; 10 bases match TRBD2. The CDR3 sequence is 15 residues long. Unmatched junction bases numbered 7, after V lost 4 bases and J lost 4 bases. CDR3 loop: CASSSGSGGGYEQYF. CDR3 DNA sequence: TGTGCCAGCAGTTCAGGGAGCGGGGGGGGATACGAGCAGTACTTC.

The chain links TRBV12-3 or TRBV12-4 to TRBJ1-3; the match to TRBD1 covers 7 bases. V was clipped by 10 bases and J by 0 bases; unmatched bases: 9. The length of the CDR3 is 15 residues. Here the CDR3 reads CATLRDSHSGNTIYF. CDR3 nucleotide sequence: TGTGCCACCCTCCGGGACAGTCACTCTGGAAACACCATATATTTT.

This clonotype was counted ten times or more. The rearrangement uses TRBV6-5 and TRBJ1-4, with TRBD1 as a possible D gene (5 bases). This CDR3 has 14 amino acids. CDR1 and CDR2 from the germline V gene are MNHEY and SVGAGI. Deletions cut 6 bases from V and 0 bases from J, with 8 bases between. Here the CDR3 DNA reads TGTGCCAGCAGCTGGACAACAACTAATGAAAAACTGTTTTTT. Its translation: CASSWTTTNEKLFF.

This clonotype was observed many times. V gene TRBV27 combines with J gene TRBJ1-5, with no clear D. Trimming stripped 5 bases from V and 2 bases from J, with 7 bases between. The germline V gene has CDR1 MNHEY and CDR2 SMNVEV (reference sequence). The CDR3 has 13 amino acids. The CDR3 region has the DNA TGTGCCAGCAGTAGGGCAGGCAATCAGCCCCAGCATTTT. This sequence encodes CASSRAGNQPQHF.

This clonotype appeared many times. The genes are TRBV7-3 and TRBJ2-3; 15 bases line up with TRBD2. Germline V lookup: CDR1 SGHTA, CDR2 FQGTGA. This CDR3 comprises 15 residues. J lost 14 bases, V lost 4 bases, and 10 bases had no gene match. The CDR3 DNA is TGTGCCAGCAGCTCACTTGGACTAGCGGGGGGGCCTACGTATTTT. It is translated as CASSSLGLAGGPTYF.

This clonotype was seen ten or more times. The chain employs TRBV5-8 and TRBJ2-7, with 7 bases identical to TRBD1. Germline loops: CDR1 SGHTS, CDR2 YDEGEE. Trimming took 4 bases from V and 6 from J; bases not matched to a gene: 16. The CDR3 length is 16 residues. The CDR3 loop is CASSLSPGQIFLEQYF. CDR3 sequence (DNA): TGTGCCAGCAGCCTTAGTCCGGGACAGATCTTTCTCGAGCAGTACTTC.

This rearrangement joins TRBV6-5 to TRBJ2-2; D is perhaps TRBD1 (6 bases). There are 17 residues in the CDR3. Trimming took off 2 bases at V and 0 bases at J, with 13 bases between the two ends. CDR1 is MNHEY and CDR2 is SVGAGI in the germline V gene. This CDR3 is CASSYRGTNANTGELFF. The CDR3 coding sequence is TGTGCCAGCAGTTACCGAGGGACAAATGCGAACACCGGGGAGCTGTTTTTT.

This chain joins TRBV9 and TRBJ2-7, with D perhaps matching TRBD2 (6 bases). CDR3 length: 15 amino acids. V was trimmed by 0 bases and J by 7 bases, leaving 17 bases between them. In germline, CDR1 is SGDLS, CDR2 YYNGEE. The CDR3 nucleotides read TGTGCCAGCAGCGTAGGACGGGGGTCCCACAATGAGCAGTACTTC. The encoded protein is CASSVGRGSHNEQYF.

To note about this clonotype: This may be a read error: a much more frequent sequence differs by one nucleotide. The J gene is TRBJ1-1, the V gene TRBV9; perhaps TRBD1 as D (6 bases). Germline V gene lookup returns CDR1 SGDLS and CDR2 YYNGEE. The CDR3 has 14 residues. The CDR3 region is CAGSVAGENTEAFF. CDR3 DNA: TGTGCCGGCAGCGTAGCAGGGGAGAACACTGAAGCTTTCTTT.

In its sample, this clonotype was seen once. The junction and the germline gene differ at one end; a read error may be behind it. The genes are TRBV12-3 or TRBV12-4 and TRBJ2-7, with 7 bases that match TRBD1. The CDR3 runs 15 residues. In nucleotides, the CDR3 is TGTGCCGGCAGTGTAGCTAGGGGGCCCACGGGTGAGCAGTACTTC. This sequence encodes CAGSVARGPTGEQYF.

This clonotype was seen many times. The genes are TRBV20-1 and TRBJ2-3; 11 bases are a match to TRBD2. From germline, CDR1 is DFQATT and CDR2 SNEGSKA (reference sequence). The CDR3 loop spans 14 amino acids. Germline trimming cut 7 bases from V and 8 bases from J; bases unmatched to any gene: 11. The CDR3 nucleotides read TGCAGTGGGCAAACTAGCGGGGGAGGTGGTACGCAGTATTTT. Translating gives CSGQTSGGGGTQYF.

On this clonotype itself: This may come from a read error, since a much larger clone is one base off. The chain's CDR3 is CAGTTGQAQETRYF. The CDR3 DNA reads as TGTGCCGGTACTACGGGGCAGGCTCAAGAGACCCGGTACTTC. The J gene is TRBJ2-5, the V gene TRBV6-1; D might be TRBD1 or TRBD2, each matching 5 bases. Germline CDR1 reads MNHNS; CDR2 reads SASEGT. The CDR3 consists of 14 residues.

This clonotype was seen ten or more times. A much more abundant neighbour one base away suggests this may be a read error. The genes are TRBV7-2 and TRBJ2-5, with TRBD2 as a possible D gene (6 bases). The V end was cut by 8 bases, the J end by 11 bases, with 24 bases between. CDR3 length: 14 amino acids. The germline gives CDR1 SGHTA, CDR2 FQGNSA. The CDR3 DNA is TGTGCCAGCCGCGGAGCGGGTGGCGGGAATGAGCAGTACTTC. Its translation: CASRGAGGGNEQYF.

As for this clonotype: A much larger clone sits a single nucleotide away, making a read error possible. The CDR3 coding sequence is TGTGCCATCAGGGAAACGGGACAGACTCCTGGCTACACCTTC. This encodes CAIRETGQTPGYTF. The chain uses TRBV10-3 and TRBJ1-2, with 7 bases fitting TRBD1. With V trimmed by 6 bases and J by 7 bases, 11 bases remained unmatched. CDR1 and CDR2 (germline): ENHRY, SYGVKD. The CDR3 loop spans 14 amino acids.

This clonotype appeared many times. This chain joins TRBV20-1 and TRBJ2-5, with D uncertain. The CDR3 is made up of 14 amino acids. Germline loops: CDR1 DFQATT, CDR2 SNEGSKA (reference sequence). V lost 3 bases and J 2 bases, leaving 13 bases between the germline ends. CDR3 sequence (DNA): TGCAGTGCTAGGCAGGATAGGAATCAAGAGACCCAGTACTTC. As protein: CSARQDRNQETQYF.

The sample holds a few counts of this clonotype. V and J are TRBV28 and TRBJ2-5; 10 nucleotides agree with TRBD2. CDR3 length: 15 amino acids. V was pared by 8 bases and J by 5 bases, with 11 bases of the junction left unmatched. Germline V gene sequence: CDR1 MDHEN, CDR2 SYDVKM. This chain's CDR3 is CASQGSGGARETQYF. CDR3 nucleotide sequence: TGTGCCAGCCAGGGAAGCGGGGGGGCCAGGGAGACCCAGTACTTC.

In regard to this clonotype: A read error may explain this, as a much larger clone is one base away. The chain recombines TRBV5-1 with TRBJ2-3; 8 nucleotides match TRBD2. The CDR3 has 15 residues. V lost 3 bases, J lost 2 bases, and 5 bases stayed unmatched. CDR1 is SGHRS and CDR2 is YFSETQ in the germline V gene. The CDR3 spells CASSSERGNTDTQYF. The CDR3 bases are TGCGCCAGCAGCTCGGAGCGGGGGAACACAGATACGCAGTATTTT.

This chain uses TRBV7-6 with TRBJ1-1, with D maybe TRBD1 (5 bases). The V gene lost 5 bases and the J gene lost 4 bases, with 11 bases spanning the gap. CDR3 length: 13 residues. Germline assignment: CDR1 SGHVS and CDR2 FNYEAQ. This chain's CDR3 is CASSPGHFTEAFF. DNA for the CDR3: TGTGCCAGCAGCCCTGGACACTTCACTGAAGCTTTCTTT.

The V and J genes are TRBV11-2 and TRBJ2-7; weak D call: TRBD1 (5 bases). The ends were cut back, 7 bases at V and 2 bases at J, with 15 bases in the middle. The CDR3 has 14 residues. Germline V lookup: CDR1 SGHAT, CDR2 FQNNGV. The CDR3 spells CASTKDTIPYEQYF. CDR3 nucleotide sequence: TGTGCCAGCACCAAGGACACAATTCCCTACGAGCAGTACTTC. Drawing the rest from reference TRBV11-2 and TRBJ2-7, the complete variable domain is EAGVAQSPRYKIIEKRQSVAFWCNPISGHATLYWYQQILGQGPKLLIQFQNNGVVDDSQLPKDRFSAERLKGVDSTLKIQPAKLEDSAVYLCASTKDTIPYEQYFGPGTRLTVT.

About this clonotype: A much larger clone is a single base away; this may be a read error. The chain couples TRBV20-1 to TRBJ2-7; D unclear. Trimming removed 3 bases from V and 7 bases from J, with 10 bases in between. The germline V gene has CDR1 DFQATT and CDR2 SNEGSKA (reference sequence). CDR3 length equals 11 residues. The chain's CDR3 is CSASPGQEQYF. The CDR3 bases are TGCAGTGCTAGCCCCGGGCAAGAGCAGTACTTC.

The chain combines TRBV5-1 with TRBJ2-7; no definite D call. The CDR3 sequence is 18 residues long. V was clipped by 3 bases and J by 0 bases, with 22 bases between them. The germline CDR1 and CDR2 sequences are SGHRS and YFSETQ. CDR3 amino acids: CASSSSVIGMQNSYEQYF. CDR3 DNA sequence: TGCGCCAGCAGCTCCTCGGTTATAGGAATGCAAAACTCCTACGAGCAGTACTTC. The full variable domain, completed using reference TRBV5-1 and TRBJ2-7, is KAGVTQTPRYLIKTRGQQVTLSCSPISGHRSVSWYQQTPGQGLQFLFEYFSETQRNKGNFPGRFSGRQFSNSRSEMNVSTLELGDSALYLCASSSSVIGMQNSYEQYFGPGTRLTVT.

This sequence joins TRBV7-3 and TRBJ2-4, with D perhaps TRBD2 (6 bases). The closer fit of TRBJ2-7 to the DNA end suggests the J call may be wrong. Germline CDR1 SGHTA, CDR2 FQGTGA. CDR3 size: 12 residues. CDR3 nucleotides: TGTGCCAGCAGCTCACCTAGCGACGAGCAGTACTTC. The encoded protein is CASSSPSDEQYF.